This T cell receptor beta chain was found in a study of sequential checkpoint blockade in melanoma. This sample's treatment: randomized to nivolumab then ipilimumab (arm A) or the reverse (arm B). No patient had prior DNA-damaging chemotherapy. CDR1 and CDR2 (germline): MDHEN, SYDVKM. The CDR3 runs 15 residues. Repertoires were generated with immunoSEQ multiplex PCR, while TCRdb's copy carries only in-frame clones and drops some. The sample includes almost 20,000 clones, approximately 85% of them seen just once. This material consisted of CD8+ T cells sorted from blood (inferred from file names), taken from a patient given nivolumab and ipilimumab in sequence. This chain connects TRBV28 to TRBJ2-5; possibly TRBD2 for D (6 bases). The DNA end lines up better with TRBJ2-7; the J call may be wrong. The sequence was collected from a human donor with melanoma. CDR3 residues: CASSLGAGRNYEQYF. The DNA of the CDR3 is TGTGCCAGCAGTTTAGGGGCGGGACGGAACTACGAGCAGTACTTC.